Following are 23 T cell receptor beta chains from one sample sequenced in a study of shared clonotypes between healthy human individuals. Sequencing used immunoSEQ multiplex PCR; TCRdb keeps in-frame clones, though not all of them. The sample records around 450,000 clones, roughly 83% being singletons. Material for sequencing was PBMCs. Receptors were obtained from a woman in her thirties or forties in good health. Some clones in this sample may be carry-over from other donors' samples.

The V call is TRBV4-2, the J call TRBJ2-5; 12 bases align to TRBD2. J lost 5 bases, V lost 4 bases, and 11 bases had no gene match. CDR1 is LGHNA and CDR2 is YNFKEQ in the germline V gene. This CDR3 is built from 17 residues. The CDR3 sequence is CASSRLLAGGQEETQYF. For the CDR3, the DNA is TGTGCCAGCAGCCGCCTACTAGCGGGAGGACAGGAGGAGACCCAGTACTTC.

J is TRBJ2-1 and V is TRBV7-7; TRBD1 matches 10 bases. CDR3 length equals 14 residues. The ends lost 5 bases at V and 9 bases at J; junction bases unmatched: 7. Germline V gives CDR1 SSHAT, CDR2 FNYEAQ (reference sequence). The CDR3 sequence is CASSTQTGGVEQFF. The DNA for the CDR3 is TGTGCCAGCAGCACCCAGACAGGGGGCGTTGAGCAGTTCTTC.

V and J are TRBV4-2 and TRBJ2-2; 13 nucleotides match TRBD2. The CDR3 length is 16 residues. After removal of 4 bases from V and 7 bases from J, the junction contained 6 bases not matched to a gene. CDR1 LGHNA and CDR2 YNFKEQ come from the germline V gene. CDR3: CASSPGLAGEVGELFF. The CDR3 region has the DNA TGTGCCAGCAGCCCAGGACTAGCGGGAGAAGTCGGGGAGCTGTTTTTT.

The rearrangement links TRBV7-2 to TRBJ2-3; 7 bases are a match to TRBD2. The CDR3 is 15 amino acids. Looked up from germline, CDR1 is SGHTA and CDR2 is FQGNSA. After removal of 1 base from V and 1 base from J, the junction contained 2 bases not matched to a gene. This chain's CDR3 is CASSLGAGGTDTQYF. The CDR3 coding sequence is TGTGCCAGCAGCTTAGGGGCGGGAGGCACAGATACGCAGTATTTT.

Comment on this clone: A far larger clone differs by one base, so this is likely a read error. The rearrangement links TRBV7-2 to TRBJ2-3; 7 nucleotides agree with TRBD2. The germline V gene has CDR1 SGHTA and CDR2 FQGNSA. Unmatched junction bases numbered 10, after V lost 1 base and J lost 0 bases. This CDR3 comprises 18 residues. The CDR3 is CASSLVLTGGASTDTQYF. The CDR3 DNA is TGTGCCAGCAGCTTAGTACTAACGGGAGGTGCTAGCACAGATACGCAGTATTTT.

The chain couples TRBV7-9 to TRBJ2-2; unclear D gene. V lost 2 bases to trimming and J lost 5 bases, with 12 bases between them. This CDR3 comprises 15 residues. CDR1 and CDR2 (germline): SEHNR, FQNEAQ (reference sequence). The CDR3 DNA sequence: TGTGCCAGCAGCTTACGCGCCCCCACTACCGGGGAGCTGTTTTTT. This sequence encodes CASSLRAPTTGELFF.

DNA of the CDR3: TGTGCCAGCAGGTCCCCCAGACAGGGGCCGAACACTGAAGCTTTCTTT. This gives the protein CASRSPRQGPNTEAFF. The chain employs TRBV27 and TRBJ1-1, with TRBD1 identical over 8 bases. The germline V gene has CDR1 MNHEY and CDR2 SMNVEV (reference sequence). V lost 6 bases, J lost 1 base, and 10 bases stayed unmatched. CDR3 length: 16 amino acids.

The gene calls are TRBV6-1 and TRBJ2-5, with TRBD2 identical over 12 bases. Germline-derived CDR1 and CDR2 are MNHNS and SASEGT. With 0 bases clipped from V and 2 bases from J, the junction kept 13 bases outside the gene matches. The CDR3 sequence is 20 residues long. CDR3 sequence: CASSEARLAGVGGRQETQYF. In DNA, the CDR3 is TGTGCCAGCAGTGAAGCTCGACTAGCGGGAGTCGGAGGTCGGCAAGAGACCCAGTACTTC.

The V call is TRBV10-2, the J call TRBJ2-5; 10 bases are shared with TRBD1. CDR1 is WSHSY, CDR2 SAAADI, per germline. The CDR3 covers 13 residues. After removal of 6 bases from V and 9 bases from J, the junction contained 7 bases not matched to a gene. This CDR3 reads CASRGTGAKAQYF. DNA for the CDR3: TGCGCCAGCAGGGGGACAGGGGCCAAGGCCCAGTACTTC.

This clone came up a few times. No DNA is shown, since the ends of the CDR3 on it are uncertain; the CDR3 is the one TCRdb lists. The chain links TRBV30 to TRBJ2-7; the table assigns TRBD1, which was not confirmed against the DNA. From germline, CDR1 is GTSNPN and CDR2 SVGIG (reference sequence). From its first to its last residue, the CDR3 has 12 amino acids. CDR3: CAWGPGTRFLNF.

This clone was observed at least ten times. The CDR3: CASRRHLSGANVLTF. CDR3 bases: TGTGCCAGCAGGCGACATCTCTCTGGGGCCAACGTCCTGACTTTC. The chain couples TRBV28 to TRBJ2-6; D is ambiguous. V dropped 6 bases and J dropped 0 bases, with 9 bases sitting between them. The CDR3 is 15 residues long. Germline lookup yields CDR1 MDHEN and CDR2 SYDVKM.

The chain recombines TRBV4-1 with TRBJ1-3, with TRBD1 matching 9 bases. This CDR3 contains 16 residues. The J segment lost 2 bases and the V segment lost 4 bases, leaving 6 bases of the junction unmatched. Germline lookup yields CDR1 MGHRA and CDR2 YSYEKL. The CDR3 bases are TGCGCCAGCAGCCTCTACCGGGACAGGGCTGGAAACACCATATATTTT. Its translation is CASSLYRDRAGNTIYF.

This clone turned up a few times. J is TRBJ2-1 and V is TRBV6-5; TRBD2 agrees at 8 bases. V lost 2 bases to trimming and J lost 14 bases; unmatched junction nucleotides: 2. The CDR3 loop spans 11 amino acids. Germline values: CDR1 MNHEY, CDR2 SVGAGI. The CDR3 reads CASSYGTRKFF. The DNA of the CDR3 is TGTGCCAGCAGTTACGGGACTAGGAAGTTCTTC.

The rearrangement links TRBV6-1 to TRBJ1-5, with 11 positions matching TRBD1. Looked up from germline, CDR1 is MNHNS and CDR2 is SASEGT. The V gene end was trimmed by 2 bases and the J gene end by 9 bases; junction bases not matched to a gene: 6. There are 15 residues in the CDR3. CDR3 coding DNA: TGTGCCAGCAGTGAACAGGGGACAGGGGGTTTGCCCCAGCATTTT. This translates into CASSEQGTGGLPQHF.

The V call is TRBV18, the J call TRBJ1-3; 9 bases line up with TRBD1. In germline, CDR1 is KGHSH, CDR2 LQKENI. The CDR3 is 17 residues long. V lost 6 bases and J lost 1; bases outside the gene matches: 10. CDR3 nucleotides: TGTGCCAGCTCCCCCCGAGGGGACAGGGTTTCTGGAAACACCATATATTTT. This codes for CASSPRGDRVSGNTIYF.

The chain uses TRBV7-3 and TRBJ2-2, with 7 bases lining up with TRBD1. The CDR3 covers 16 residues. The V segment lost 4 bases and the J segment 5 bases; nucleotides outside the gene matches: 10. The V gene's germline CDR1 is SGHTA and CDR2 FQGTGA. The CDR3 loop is CASSSRQGASTGELFF. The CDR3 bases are TGTGCCAGCAGCTCTCGACAGGGAGCGAGTACCGGGGAGCTGTTTTTT.

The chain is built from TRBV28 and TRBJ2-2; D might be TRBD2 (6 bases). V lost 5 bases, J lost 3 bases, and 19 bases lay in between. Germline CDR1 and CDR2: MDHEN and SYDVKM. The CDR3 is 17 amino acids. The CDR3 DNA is TGTGCCAGCAGTCCCTATGGGGGGAGATGGGACACCGGGGAGCTGTTTTTT. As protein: CASSPYGGRWDTGELFF.

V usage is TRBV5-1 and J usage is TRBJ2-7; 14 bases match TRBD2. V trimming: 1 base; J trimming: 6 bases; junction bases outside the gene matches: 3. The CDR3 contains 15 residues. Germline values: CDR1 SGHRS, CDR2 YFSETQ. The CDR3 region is CASSLLGTSGSEQYF. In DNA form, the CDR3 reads TGCGCCAGCAGCTTGTTGGGGACTAGCGGGAGCGAGCAGTACTTC.

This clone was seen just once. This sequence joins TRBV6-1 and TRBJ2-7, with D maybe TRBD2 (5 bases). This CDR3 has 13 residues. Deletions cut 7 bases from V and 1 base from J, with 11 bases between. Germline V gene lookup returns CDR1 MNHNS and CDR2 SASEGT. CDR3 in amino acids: CASTPGVSYEQYF. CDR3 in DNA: TGTGCCAGCACCCCCGGGGTTTCCTACGAGCAGTACTTC.

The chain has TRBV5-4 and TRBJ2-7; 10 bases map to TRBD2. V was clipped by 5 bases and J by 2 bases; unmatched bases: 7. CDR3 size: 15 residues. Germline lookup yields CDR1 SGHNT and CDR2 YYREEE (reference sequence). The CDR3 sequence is CASRSGLAEPYEQYF. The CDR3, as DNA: TGTGCCAGCAGGTCTGGACTAGCGGAACCCTACGAGCAGTACTTC.

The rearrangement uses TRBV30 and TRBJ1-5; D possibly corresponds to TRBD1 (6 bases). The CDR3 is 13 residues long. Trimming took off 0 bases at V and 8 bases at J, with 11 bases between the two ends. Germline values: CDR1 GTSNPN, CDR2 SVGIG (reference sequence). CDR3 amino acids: CAWSVPQGKPQHF. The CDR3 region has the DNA TGTGCCTGGAGTGTACCGCAGGGGAAGCCCCAGCATTTT. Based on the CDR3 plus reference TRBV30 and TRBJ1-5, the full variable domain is SQTIHQWPATLVQPVGSPLSLECTVEGTSNPNLYWYRQAAGRGLQLLFYSVGIGQISSEVPQNLSASRPQDRQFILSSKKLLLSDSGFYLCAWSVPQGKPQHFGDGTRLSIL.

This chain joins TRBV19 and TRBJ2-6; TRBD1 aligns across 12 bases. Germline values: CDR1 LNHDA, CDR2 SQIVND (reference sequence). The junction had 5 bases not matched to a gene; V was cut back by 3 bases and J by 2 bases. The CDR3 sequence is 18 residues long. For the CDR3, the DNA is TGTGCCAGTAGTATCAGGGGACAGGGGGCGCCTGGGGCCAACGTCCTGACTTTC. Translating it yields CASSIRGQGAPGANVLTF.

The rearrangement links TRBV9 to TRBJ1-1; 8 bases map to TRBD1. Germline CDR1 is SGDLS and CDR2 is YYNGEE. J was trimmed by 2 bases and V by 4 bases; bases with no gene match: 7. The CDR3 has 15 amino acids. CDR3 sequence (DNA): TGTGCCAGCAGCAAAAGACAGGGGAGAAACACTGAAGCTTTCTTT. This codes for CASSKRQGRNTEAFF.